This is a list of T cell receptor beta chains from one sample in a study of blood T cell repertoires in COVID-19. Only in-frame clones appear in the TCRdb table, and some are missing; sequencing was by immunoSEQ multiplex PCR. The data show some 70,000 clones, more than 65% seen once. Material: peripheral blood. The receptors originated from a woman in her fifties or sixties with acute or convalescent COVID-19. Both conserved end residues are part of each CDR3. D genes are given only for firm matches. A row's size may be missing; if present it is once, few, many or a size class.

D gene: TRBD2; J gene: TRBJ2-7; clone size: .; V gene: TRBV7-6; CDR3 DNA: TGTGCCAGCAGCTACAACCCCTCCGGGACTACGCAGGGCGAGCAGTACTTC; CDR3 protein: CASSYNPSGTTQGEQYF
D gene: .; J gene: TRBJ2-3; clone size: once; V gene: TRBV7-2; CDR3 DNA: TGTGCCAGCAGCTTTACCGTCTTCGGTACGCAGTATTTT; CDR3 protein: CASSFTVFGTQYF
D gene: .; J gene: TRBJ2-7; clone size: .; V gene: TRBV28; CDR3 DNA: TGTGCCAGCAGTTTCCGGCAAAAAGGAGACGAGCAGTACTTC; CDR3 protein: CASSFRQKGDEQYF
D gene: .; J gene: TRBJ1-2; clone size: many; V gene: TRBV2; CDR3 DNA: TGTGCCAGCACCGGATTTGACAGGCGAAGCTATGGCTACACCTTC; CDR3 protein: CASTGFDRRSYGYTF
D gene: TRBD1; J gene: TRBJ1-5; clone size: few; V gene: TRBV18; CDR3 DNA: TGTGCCAGCTCACTCTCCGGGACAGGGGTACGGAGTCAGCCCCAGCATTTT; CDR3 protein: CASSLSGTGVRSQPQHF
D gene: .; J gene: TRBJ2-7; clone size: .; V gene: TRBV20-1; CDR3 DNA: TGCAGTGCTAGTTCCAGCGGCGTATACGAGCAGTACTTC; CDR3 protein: CSASSSGVYEQYF
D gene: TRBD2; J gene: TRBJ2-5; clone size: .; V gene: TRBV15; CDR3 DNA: TGTGCCACCAGCAGAGATCATAAAAAACTTCTAGCGGGGAACCGCCAAGAGACCCAGTACTTC; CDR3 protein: CATSRDHKKLLAGNRQETQYF
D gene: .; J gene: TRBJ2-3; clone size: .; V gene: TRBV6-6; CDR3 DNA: TGTGCCAGCAGTCCCCTACGGACAGGCACAGATACGCAGTATTTT; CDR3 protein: CASSPLRTGTDTQYF
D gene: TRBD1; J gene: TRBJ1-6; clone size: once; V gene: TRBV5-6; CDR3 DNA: TGTGCCAGCAGCTTGCCCGGGACAGGGTATTCACCCCTCCACTTT; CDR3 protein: CASSLPGTGYSPLHF
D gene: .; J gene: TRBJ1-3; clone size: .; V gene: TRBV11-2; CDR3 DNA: TGTGCCAGCAGCACCACGGGTGGAAACACCATATATTTT; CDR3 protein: CASSTTGGNTIYF
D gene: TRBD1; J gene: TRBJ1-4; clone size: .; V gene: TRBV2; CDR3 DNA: TGTGCCAGCAGTGAATTTGTCACCGGACAGGGTAGTGAAAAACTGTTTTTT; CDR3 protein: CASSEFVTGQGSEKLFF
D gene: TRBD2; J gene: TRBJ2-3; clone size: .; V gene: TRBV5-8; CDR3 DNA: TGTGCCAGCAGTTTCCGCCTAGCGGCAGATACGCAGTATTTT; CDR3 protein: CASSFRLAADTQYF
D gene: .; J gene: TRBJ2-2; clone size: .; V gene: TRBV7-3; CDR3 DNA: TGTGCCAGCAGCGCAGAGGAAACCGGGGAGCTGTTTTTT; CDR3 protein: CASSAEETGELFF